This T cell receptor beta chain derives from a study of shared clonotypes between healthy human individuals. Study in general: Researchers assigned three CD4 naive, three CD4 memory, two CD8 naive and one CD8 memory plate to each donor.

For this clone: Its target is not known.

Naive CD8 cells were CD45RO-negative, positively selected for CCR7, excluding terminally differentiated effector memory CD45RA+ cells. Caucasian adults living in Nashville, Tennessee, provided all samples. The CDR3 is 19 residues long. V dropped 4 bases and J dropped 1; count of bases not matched to a gene: 15. Germline V gene data show CDR1 as SGHRS and CDR2 as YFSETQ. The study, taken as a whole, reports: All-four-donor shared clonotypes had higher generation probabilities than non-shared clonotypes did. Shared across a few donors were roughly 5.3% of the naive CD4 clonotypes.

Sequencing was performed with immunoSEQ multiplex PCR; in TCRdb, only in-frame clones are kept and a portion is missing. The table has about 2.1 million clones, 90% to 95% seen once; the top ten hold around 1.7%. The chain carries TRBV5-1 and TRBJ2-5; 11 nucleotides match TRBD2. Sequenced input: naive CD8+ T cells from PBMCs. The TCR comes from a man between 18 and 35 years old in good health. Some clones in this sample may be carry-over from other donors' samples. The CDR3, as DNA: TGCGCCAGCAGCCCCCCCGGGACTAGCGGAGTTAAGAGCCAAGAGACCCAGTACTTC. Its translation: CASSPPGTSGVKSQETQYF.